Below, 9 T cell receptor beta chains from the same sample are listed, as sequenced in a study of tumor and adjacent non-tumor tissue in lung cancer. A modified ARM-PCR protocol with three rounds of nested PCR amplified TCRbeta. TCRdb independently ran MiXCR on the multiplex PCR reads; one entry per CDR3 protein. The sample consists of about 90,000 distinct CDR3 sequences, roughly two thirds of them appearing once. No cell sorting was done before RNA was extracted from the tissue. The source material was lung tumor tissue. The receptors shown here come from a man in his 70s with non-small cell lung cancer.

The J gene is TRBJ1-4, the V gene TRBV28; no reliable D call. The length of the CDR3 is 13 residues. Per germline, CDR1 MDHEN and CDR2 SYDVKM. The V and J ends lost 1 base and 5 bases respectively, with 5 bases between them. The CDR3 region has the DNA TGTGCCAGCAGTTTATCGCAGAATGAAAAACTGTTTTTT. This translates into CASSLSQNEKLFF.

This clonotype has at least ten counts. This chain joins TRBV5-1 and TRBJ2-5, with 8 nucleotides matching TRBD2. The germline gives CDR1 SGHRS, CDR2 YFSETQ. The V and J ends lost 3 bases and 5 bases, in that order; junction bases with no gene match: 0. This CDR3 has 12 amino acids. Here the CDR3 reads CASSSSGETQYF. The CDR3, as DNA: TGCGCCAGCAGCTCTAGCGGGGAGACCCAGTACTTC.

A remark on this clonotype: Its ends do not fully match the called genes, so a read error is possible. V gene TRBV2 combines with J gene TRBJ2-2; 9 bases match TRBD1. Germline V CDR1 and CDR2: SNHLY, FYNNEI. The CDR3 is made up of 15 amino acids. CDR3 in amino acids: CANIGQGWATGELFF. The CDR3 bases are TGCGCCAACATCGGACAGGGGTGGGCCACTGGGGAGCTGTTTTTT.

This chain connects TRBV6-1 to TRBJ2-2; D might be TRBD1 (5 bases). Deletions cut 10 bases from V and 8 bases from J, with 17 bases between. The germline CDR1 and CDR2 sequences are MNHNS and SASEGT. The CDR3 has 13 amino acids. CDR3 bases: TGTGCCACCAGGGCACCCAACTCGGGGGAGCTGTTTTTT. This codes for CATRAPNSGELFF.

This clonotype was counted a few times. A much larger clone is a single base away; this may be a read error. CDR3 sequence reads: CASSLGRTSGANVLTF. The CDR3 nucleotides read TGTGCCAGCAGCTTGGGTCGGACCTCTGGGGCCAACGTCCTGACTTTC. V and J are TRBV5-4 and TRBJ2-6, with D hard to call. This CDR3 region has 16 residues. Trimming stripped 0 bases from V and 0 bases from J, with 7 bases between. Germline-derived CDR1 and CDR2 are SGHNT and YYREEE (reference sequence).

This clonotype was picked up a small number of times. The chain recombines TRBV19 with TRBJ1-1, with a tentative D call TRBD1 (6 bases). Trimming removed 6 bases at V and 10 bases at J, with 15 bases between. Germline loops: CDR1 LNHDA, CDR2 SQIVND (reference sequence). The length of the CDR3 is 12 residues. CDR3 amino acids: CASRRQASAAFF. For the CDR3, the DNA is TGTGCCAGTAGGAGACAGGCGTCGGCAGCTTTCTTT.

The rearrangement uses TRBV28 and TRBJ2-5; 14 positions match TRBD2. The CDR3 loop spans 18 amino acids. V lost 6 bases to trimming and J lost 5 bases; unmatched junction nucleotides: 14. CDR1 MDHEN and CDR2 SYDVKM come from the germline V gene. The CDR3 DNA reads as TGTGCCAGCAGCCCGACGACTAGCGGGAGGGCGATGCGGGAGACCCAGTACTTC. Residues: CASSPTTSGRAMRETQYF.

As regards this clonotype: With a much larger clone just one base away, this may be a read error. V is TRBV28 and J is TRBJ2-1, with 8 bases lining up with TRBD2. This CDR3 has 14 amino acids. The germline V gene has CDR1 MDHEN and CDR2 SYDVKM. V gave up 10 bases and J gave up 6 bases; unmatched junction bases: 11. The CDR3 nucleotides are TGTGCCATTCTCTGGGCGGGGGGCCTCAATGAGCAGTTCTTC. Amino acids: CAILWAGGLNEQFF. The entire variable domain, with the rest obtained from reference TRBV28 and TRBJ2-1, is as follows: DVKVTQSSRYLVKRTGEKVFLECVQDMDHENMFWYRQDPGLGLRLIYFSYDVKMKEKGDIPEGYSVSREKKERFSLILESASTNQTSMYLCAILWAGGLNEQFFGPGTRLTVL.

The rearrangement joins TRBV4-2 to TRBJ2-1, with D unclear. Germline-derived CDR1 and CDR2 are LGHNA and YNFKEQ. The CDR3 is 15 residues long. V shed 3 bases and J shed 4 bases, with 13 bases lying between them. The CDR3 reads CASSHRPTKYNEQFF. Here the CDR3 DNA reads TGTGCCAGCAGCCATAGACCTACCAAGTACAATGAGCAGTTCTTC.